This T cell receptor beta chain comes out of a study of spatial heterogeneity in lung cancer. Study-level information: For the average unique TCR and UMI combination, more than 8.5 occurrences appeared in raw reads.

This clonotype was picked up a small number of times. Its antigen remains unknown. Whole-study findings and limits: Resection blood, more than follow-up blood, showed ubiquitous expanded tumor TCRs.

V shed 4 bases, J shed 2 bases, and the junction held 4 bases outside the gene matches. Germline V gives CDR1 SGDLS, CDR2 YYNGEE. The CDR3 is 14 residues long. As for time point: sample taken at primary tumor resection. Sequencing covered unsorted whole RNA taken from tumor, nontumor lung or frozen PBMC. Every cDNA TCR molecule received its own unique molecular identifier. TCRdb redid the calling of the 5' RACE reads with MiXCR, one entry per CDR3 protein. The sample has 90,000 or so distinct CDR3 sequences; roughly 9.5% are singletons. The source material was PBMCs, sampled at surgery. The chain uses TRBV9 and TRBJ2-7; 9 nucleotides match TRBD1. This TCR came from a male donor with early-stage non-small cell lung cancer. The CDR3 nucleotides are TGTGCCAGCAGCCTCCGGACAGGGGCCTACGAGCAGTACTTC. It yields the protein CASSLRTGAYEQYF.